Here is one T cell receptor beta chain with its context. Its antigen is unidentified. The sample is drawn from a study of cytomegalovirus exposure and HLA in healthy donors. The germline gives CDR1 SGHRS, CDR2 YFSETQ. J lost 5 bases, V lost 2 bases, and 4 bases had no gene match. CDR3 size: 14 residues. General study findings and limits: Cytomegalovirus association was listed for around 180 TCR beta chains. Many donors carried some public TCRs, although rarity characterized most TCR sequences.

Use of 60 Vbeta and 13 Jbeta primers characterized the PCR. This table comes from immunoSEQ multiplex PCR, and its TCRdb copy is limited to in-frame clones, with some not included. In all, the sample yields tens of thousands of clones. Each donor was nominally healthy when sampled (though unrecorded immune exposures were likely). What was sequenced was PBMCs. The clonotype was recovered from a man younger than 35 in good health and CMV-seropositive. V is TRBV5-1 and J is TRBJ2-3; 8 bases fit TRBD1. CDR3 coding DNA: TGCGCCAGCAGCTTAGGACAGGGTGGAGATACGCAGTATTTT. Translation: CASSLGQGGDTQYF.